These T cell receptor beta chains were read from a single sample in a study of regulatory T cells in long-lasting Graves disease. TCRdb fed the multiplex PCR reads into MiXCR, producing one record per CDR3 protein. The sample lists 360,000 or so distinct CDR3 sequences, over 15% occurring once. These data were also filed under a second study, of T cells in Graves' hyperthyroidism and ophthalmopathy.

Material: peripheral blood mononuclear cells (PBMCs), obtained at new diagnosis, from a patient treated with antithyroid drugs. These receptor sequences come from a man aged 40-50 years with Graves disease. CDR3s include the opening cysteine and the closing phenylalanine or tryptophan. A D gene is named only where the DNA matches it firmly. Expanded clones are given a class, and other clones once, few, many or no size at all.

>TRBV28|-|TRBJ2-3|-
TGTGCCAGCAGCCAGATCCCAGGACAGCTCACAGATACGCAGTATTTT
CASSQIPGQLTDTQYF
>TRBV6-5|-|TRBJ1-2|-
TGTGCCAGCAGATACGGACGGAGAATTGATGGCTACACCTTC
CASRYGRRIDGYTF
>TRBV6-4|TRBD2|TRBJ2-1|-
TGTGCCAGCAGTAAGGAGCGGGGGGGCTCGGTTGAGCAGTTCTTC
CASSKERGGSVEQFF
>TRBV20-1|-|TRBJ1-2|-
TGCAGTGCTAGAGATCTGGGGGTGCTTAACTATGGCTACACCTTC
CSARDLGVLNYGYTF
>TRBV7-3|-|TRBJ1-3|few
TGTGCCAGCAGCTCAGATCGGGCATACACCATATATTTT
CASSSDRAYTIYF
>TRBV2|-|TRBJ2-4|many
TGTGCCAGCAGTGCTACTCCACTGGGCGGTAACATTCAGTACTTC
CASSATPLGGNIQYF
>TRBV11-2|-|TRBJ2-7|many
TGTGCCAGCAGCTTACGGGGAGGCCAGCCCTACGAGCAGTACTTC
CASSLRGGQPYEQYF
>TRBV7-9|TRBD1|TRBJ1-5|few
TGTGCCAGCAGCTCACCGGGACAGGAACTAATCAGGACCCAGCATTTT
CASSSPGQELIRTQHF
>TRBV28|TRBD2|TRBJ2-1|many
TGTGCCAGCAGGGGACTAGCGGATTTGGCGTTCTTC
CASRGLADLAFF
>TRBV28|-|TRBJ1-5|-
TGTGCCAGCGGAGAGGGGGGGGGACAGCCCCAGCATTTT
CASGEGGGQPQHF
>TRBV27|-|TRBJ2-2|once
TGTGCCACCCAAGGGGGGGCGCTTACCGGGGAGCTGTTTTTT
CATQGGALTGELFF
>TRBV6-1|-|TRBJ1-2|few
TGTGCCAGCAGTCCACAGGGACCGAGGGGTGGCTACACCTTC
CASSPQGPRGGYTF
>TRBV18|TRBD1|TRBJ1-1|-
TGTGCCAGCTCACCAGACAGGGGGTTGGACACTGAAGCTTTCTTT
CASSPDRGLDTEAFF
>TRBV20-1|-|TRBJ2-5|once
TGCAGTGCTAGACGGAGGGGGCAAGAGACCCAGTACTTC
CSARRRGQETQYF
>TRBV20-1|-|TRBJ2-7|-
TGCAGTGCCCCAGTAGGACAAGGACCAACCTACGAGCAGTACTTC
CSAPVGQGPTYEQYF
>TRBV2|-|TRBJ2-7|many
TGTGCCAGCAGTGAAAGACTAAGCGACTACGAGCAGTACTTC
CASSERLSDYEQYF
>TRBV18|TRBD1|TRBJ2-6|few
TGTGCCAGCTCACCAACAGGGGGAAATTCTGGGGCCAACGTCCTGACTTTC
CASSPTGGNSGANVLTF
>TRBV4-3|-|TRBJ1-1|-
TGCGCCAGCAGCCAGCTCGGGGGGGGGCTGGGGAGATATACTGAAGCTTTCTTT
CASSQLGGGLGRYTEAFF
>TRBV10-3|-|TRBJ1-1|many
TGTGCCATCAGTCCCACCGGGTCGAACACTGAAGCTTTCTTT
CAISPTGSNTEAFF
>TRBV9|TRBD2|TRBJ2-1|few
TGTGCCAGCAGCGTAGGGGGGGGACCCTACAATGAGCAGTTCTTC
CASSVGGGPYNEQFF
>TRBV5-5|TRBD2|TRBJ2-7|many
TGTGCCAGCAGCTTGGCCTATGGCGGGGGGACCTACGAGCAGTACTTC
CASSLAYGGGTYEQYF
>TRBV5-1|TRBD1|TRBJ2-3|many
TGCGCCAGCAGCTTGACCGGACAGGGGGAAGCAGATACGCAGTATTTT
CASSLTGQGEADTQYF
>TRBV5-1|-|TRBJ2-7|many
TGCGCCAGCAGCCCGGGACATTTTTACGAGCAGTACTTC
CASSPGHFYEQYF
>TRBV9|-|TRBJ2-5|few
TGTGCCAGCAGCGTCGGAAATGCGGAAGAGACCCAGTACTTC
CASSVGNAEETQYF
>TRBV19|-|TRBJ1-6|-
TGTGCCAGTAGCCTCAACAAGTCACCCCTCCACTTT
CASSLNKSPLHF
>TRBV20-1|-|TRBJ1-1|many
TGCAGTGCACTAGGTCTTGCAGGGACTGAAGCTTTCTTT
CSALGLAGTEAFF
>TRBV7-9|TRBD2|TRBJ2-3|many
TGTGCCAGCGACAAGACGGGGGGGCGTGGAGATACGCAGTATTTT
CASDKTGGRGDTQYF
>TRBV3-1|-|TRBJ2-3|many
TGTGCCAGCAGCCCCTTCGGGCGGGGCTTCGATACGCAGTATTTT
CASSPFGRGFDTQYF
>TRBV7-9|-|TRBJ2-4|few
TGTGCCAGCAGCGACACTAGTAATCTACCCAAAAACATTCAGTACTTC
CASSDTSNLPKNIQYF
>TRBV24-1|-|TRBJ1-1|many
TGTGCCACCAGTGATTCGGGCACCGGGAACACTGAAGCTTTCTTT
CATSDSGTGNTEAFF
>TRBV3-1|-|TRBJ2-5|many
TGTGCCAGCAGCCAAGCTCTAGACCAAGAGACCCAGTACTTC
CASSQALDQETQYF
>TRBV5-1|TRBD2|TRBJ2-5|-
TGCGCCAGCAGCTTCGCCCCTAGCGGGAAAGAGACCCAGTACTTC
CASSFAPSGKETQYF
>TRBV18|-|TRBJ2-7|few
TGTGCCAGCTCACCCGCCGGGACAAATAATTACGAGCAGTACTTC
CASSPAGTNNYEQYF
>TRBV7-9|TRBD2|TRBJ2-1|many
TGTGCCAGCAGCTGGGGACTAGCCAGCCCCGGGCAGTTCTTC
CASSWGLASPGQFF
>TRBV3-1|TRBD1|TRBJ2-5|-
TGTGCCAGCAGCCATCCCCGGGACAGGGAGGAGACCCAGTACTTC
CASSHPRDREETQYF
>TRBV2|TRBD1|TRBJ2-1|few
TGTGCCAGCAGTGCAAGAGTGGGTCTGACCGATCGGGGACAGTTAGAATCCTACAATGAGCAGTTCTTC
CASSARVGLTDRGQLESYNEQFF
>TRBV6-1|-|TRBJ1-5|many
TGTGCCAGCAGACCACGCACAGGGTTTAGCAATCAGCCCCAGCATTTT
CASRPRTGFSNQPQHF
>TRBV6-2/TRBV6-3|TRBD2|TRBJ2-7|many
TGTGCCAGCAGTACGACTAGCGGCTCCTACGAGCAGTACTTC
CASSTTSGSYEQYF
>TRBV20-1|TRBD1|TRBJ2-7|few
TGCAGTGCTACCCTTGGGACAGGGGTAGTCGAGCAGTACTTC
CSATLGTGVVEQYF
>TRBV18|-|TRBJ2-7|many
TGTGCCAGCTCACCAGGGCAGGGTTCGTCCGAGCAGTACTTC
CASSPGQGSSEQYF